Listed here are 30 T cell receptor beta chains from one sample, sequenced in a study of CD8 T cells in Susac syndrome. The RNA input was roughly 0.45 to 1 ug, and it was reverse transcribed with random hexamers. TCRdb reprocessed the immunoSEQ multiplex PCR reads via MiXCR and lists one record per CDR3 protein. The table has about 24,000 distinct CDR3 sequences, 85% to 95% seen once. The sequenced sample consisted of CD8+ T cells from PBMCs. The receptors shown here come from a human donor with Susac syndrome.

The chain has TRBV7-3 and TRBJ2-6, with TRBD1 identical over 12 bases. Looked up from germline, CDR1 is SGHTA and CDR2 is FQGTGA. This CDR3 is 19 amino acids long. V lost 4 bases to trimming and J lost 4 bases; unmatched junction nucleotides: 11. CDR3 nucleotides: TGTGCCAGCAGCTCGCCACCGGGACAGGGGGCGCCGGGGGCCAACGTCCTGACTTTC. It is translated as CASSSPPGQGAPGANVLTF.

The chain is built from TRBV9 and TRBJ2-1; 10 nucleotides line up with TRBD1. This CDR3 has 17 residues. The germline V gene has CDR1 SGDLS and CDR2 YYNGEE. V gave up 2 bases and J gave up 3 bases; unmatched junction bases: 8. The CDR3 reads CASSVRGQGTGYNEQFF. The CDR3, as DNA: TGTGCCAGCAGCGTCCGGGGACAGGGGACGGGCTACAATGAGCAGTTCTTC.

The V and J genes are TRBV6-2 or TRBV6-3 and TRBJ1-1; 8 nucleotides align to TRBD1. Germline CDR1 reads MNHEY; CDR2 reads SVGEGT. V gave up 2 bases and J gave up 5 bases; unmatched junction bases: 13. The length of the CDR3 is 17 residues. The CDR3 DNA sequence: TGTGCCAGCAGTTACCCCTCCCGACAGGGGTTGAGGACTGAAGCTTTCTTT. This gives the protein CASSYPSRQGLRTEAFF.

The chain couples TRBV5-6 to TRBJ2-1, with 7 bases lining up with TRBD1. The J segment lost 9 bases and the V segment lost 2 bases, leaving 8 bases of the junction unmatched. The germline CDR1 and CDR2 sequences are SGHDT and YYEEEE. The CDR3 totals 14 residues. CDR3 DNA: TGTGCCAGCAGCTTAAGCGACAGGGTCGTTGAGCAGTTCTTC. It is translated as CASSLSDRVVEQFF.

This rearrangement joins TRBV5-6 to TRBJ2-2; perhaps TRBD1 as D (5 bases). V dropped 0 bases and J dropped 7 bases, with 16 bases sitting between them. Per the germline V gene, CDR1 is SGHDT and CDR2 is YYEEEE. This CDR3 is built from 16 residues. The CDR3 region is CASSLAGIVGVGELFF. For the CDR3, the DNA is TGTGCCAGCAGCTTGGCAGGGATTGTCGGCGTCGGGGAGCTGTTTTTT.

V gene TRBV20-1 combines with J gene TRBJ2-7; no clear D gene. Germline values: CDR1 DFQATT, CDR2 SNEGSKA (reference sequence). V was shortened by 2 bases and J by 0 bases, with 11 bases between the two germline ends. The CDR3 length is 14 residues. Here the CDR3 DNA reads TGCAGTGCTAGACGCGTCCCAAACTCCTACGAGCAGTACTTC. It encodes CSARRVPNSYEQYF.

V gene TRBV28 combines with J gene TRBJ2-5; 8 bases map to TRBD1. Germline values: CDR1 MDHEN, CDR2 SYDVKM. Losses at the gene ends were 5 bases for V and 4 bases for J; bases not matched to a gene: 9. This CDR3 comprises 15 residues. For the CDR3, the DNA is TGTGCCAGCAGTCACGGACAGGGTGGTTTAGAGACCCAGTACTTC. Amino acid sequence: CASSHGQGGLETQYF.

This clonotype was detected once. The V call is TRBV6-5, the J call TRBJ2-6, with a tentative D call TRBD2 (6 bases). Germline CDR1 MNHEY, CDR2 SVGAGI. V was shortened by 2 bases and J by 4 bases, with 12 bases between the two germline ends. This CDR3 region has 16 residues. For the CDR3, the DNA is TGTGCCAGCAGTTACGGCGAGCGGGCCGGGGCCAACGTCCTGACTTTC. The encoded protein is CASSYGERAGANVLTF.

V is TRBV6-1 and J is TRBJ2-3; a possible D gene is TRBD1 (6 bases). CDR3 size: 15 residues. The germline V and J ends were trimmed by 7 bases and 2 bases, with 16 bases remaining between them. The germline V gene has CDR1 MNHNS and CDR2 SASEGT. The CDR3 here is CASTKGSGDTDTQYF. In DNA, the CDR3 is TGTGCCAGCACTAAAGGTTCAGGGGACACAGATACGCAGTATTTT.

The sample holds one count of this clonotype. V gene TRBV5-6 combines with J gene TRBJ1-6; no firm D call. Germline CDR1 SGHDT, CDR2 YYEEEE. The CDR3 runs to 13 residues. Between the trimmed V and J ends, which lost 0 bases and 5 bases, there was a span of 3 bases. The CDR3 sequence: CASSLEDNSPLHF. The CDR3 DNA reads as TGTGCCAGCAGCTTGGAGGATAATTCACCCCTCCACTTT.

The rearrangement links TRBV30 to TRBJ2-7; D is unresolved. CDR1 is GTSNPN, CDR2 SVGIG, per germline (reference sequence). V gave up 5 bases and J gave up 2 bases, with 13 bases separating them. The CDR3 has 13 amino acids. CDR3 sequence (DNA): TGTGCCTGGGTTCAATGGACCCCCTACGAGCAGTACTTC. Its translation is CAWVQWTPYEQYF.

This clonotype was counted only a few times. The chain is built from TRBV13 and TRBJ2-1, with D uncertain. The V end lost 6 bases, the J end lost 5 bases, and 8 bases lay between the germline ends. This CDR3 comprises 12 residues. CDR1 is PRHDT and CDR2 is FYEKMQ in the germline V gene (reference sequence). The CDR3 DNA follows: TGTGCCAGCAGTTTTGACAACAATGAGCAGTTCTTC. Its protein is CASSFDNNEQFF.

The V gene is TRBV12-3 or TRBV12-4, the J gene TRBJ2-7; D is unclear. This CDR3 is 13 amino acids long. Trimming took off 0 bases at V and 2 bases at J, with 5 bases between the two ends. CDR3 loop: CASSLAETYEQYF. In DNA form, the CDR3 reads TGTGCCAGCAGTTTAGCAGAGACCTACGAGCAGTACTTC.

The rearrangement joins TRBV25-1 to TRBJ1-4; D may be TRBD1 (6 bases). Germline CDR1 reads MGHDK; CDR2 reads SYGVNS. The CDR3 is 14 residues long. V was clipped by 4 bases and J by 4 bases, with 10 bases between them. CDR3 DNA: TGTGCCAGCAGTGGCACAGGGATTAATGAAAAACTGTTTTTT. This encodes CASSGTGINEKLFF.

For this clonotype: One junction end disagrees with the germline gene, perhaps due to a read error. The rearrangement joins TRBV7-7 to TRBJ2-6; 7 bases fit TRBD1. Germline loops: CDR1 SSHAT, CDR2 FNYEAQ (reference sequence). The CDR3 is 18 amino acids. CDR3 DNA sequence: TGTGCTAGCAGCAGTCGGAGAGGGGGCGCCTCGGGGGCCAACGTCCTGACTTTC. Translation gives CASSSRRGGASGANVLTF.

The gene calls are TRBV13 and TRBJ2-3; D is unresolved. The CDR3 covers 15 residues. Deletions cut 0 bases from V and 0 bases from J, with 7 bases between. Germline-derived CDR1 and CDR2 are PRHDT and FYEKMQ (reference sequence). In DNA form, the CDR3 reads TGTGCCAGCAGCTTAGGAGGGCCTAGCACAGATACGCAGTATTTT. Translated, it gives CASSLGGPSTDTQYF.

The chain uses TRBV12-3 or TRBV12-4 and TRBJ2-3; D is undetermined. The CDR3 consists of 13 residues. V was pared by 2 bases and J by 4 bases, with 7 bases between. DNA for the CDR3: TGTGCCAGCAGTTTACCCCCTGCAGATACGCAGTATTTT. It translates to CASSLPPADTQYF.

CDR3 amino acids: CASSPGGNEKLFF. Written as DNA, the CDR3 is TGTGCCAGCAGCCCGGGGGGGAATGAAAAACTGTTTTTT. The chain has TRBV13 and TRBJ1-4, with TRBD1 as a possible D gene (5 bases). The V end was cut by 5 bases, the J end by 5 bases, with 9 bases between. This CDR3 spans 13 amino acids. Germline CDR1 and CDR2: PRHDT and FYEKMQ (reference sequence).

The CDR3 nucleotides are TGCAGTGCTCGTAGTGGGACAGGGTCCTACGAGCAGTACTTC. Protein product: CSARSGTGSYEQYF. The genes are TRBV20-1 and TRBJ2-7; TRBD1 aligns across 9 bases. The CDR3 runs to 14 residues. V lost 5 bases to trimming and J lost 1 base; unmatched junction nucleotides: 6. Germline V gives CDR1 DFQATT, CDR2 SNEGSKA (reference sequence).

This rearrangement joins TRBV7-9 to TRBJ2-1, with D possibly TRBD2 on 7 matching bases. V was pared by 5 bases and J by 10 bases, with 21 bases between. The CDR3 spans 15 residues. CDR1 is SEHNR and CDR2 is FQNEAQ in the germline V gene (reference sequence). CDR3 loop: CASSPIVDGGQEQFF. As DNA, the CDR3 is TGTGCCAGCAGCCCCATAGTCGACGGGGGGCAGGAGCAGTTCTTC.

The chain has TRBV19 and TRBJ2-1; TRBD2 might be the D (6 bases). Germline V gene lookup returns CDR1 LNHDA and CDR2 SQIVND (reference sequence). V shed 6 bases and J shed 7 bases, with 13 bases lying between them. This CDR3 region has 13 residues. CDR3 amino acids: CASSTTGVNEQFF. CDR3 sequence (DNA): TGTGCCAGTAGCACGACGGGGGTGAATGAGCAGTTCTTC. Full variable domain (rest looked up from reference TRBV19 and TRBJ2-1): DGGITQSPKYLFRKEGQNVTLSCEQNLNHDAMYWYRQDPGQGLRLIYYSQIVNDFQKGDIAEGYSVSREKKESFPLTVTSAQKNPTAFYLCASSTTGVNEQFFGPGTRLTVL.

This chain connects TRBV7-9 to TRBJ1-1, with D uncertain. The V gene lost 8 bases and the J gene lost 2 bases, with 21 bases spanning the gap. Germline loops: CDR1 SEHNR, CDR2 FQNEAQ (reference sequence). The CDR3 covers 16 residues. In DNA, the CDR3 is TGTGCCAGCTGCCTGGGTCTACCCCAATCTAACACTGAAGCTTTCTTT. Translating gives CASCLGLPQSNTEAFF.

The CDR3 reads CASSVTRQGSDTQYF. As DNA, the CDR3 is TGTGCCAGCAGCGTAACTCGACAGGGATCTGATACGCAGTATTTT. The chain couples TRBV9 to TRBJ2-3; 7 bases line up with TRBD1. This CDR3 region has 15 residues. V shed 1 base and J 6 bases; nucleotides not matched to a gene: 8. Germline V CDR1 and CDR2: SGDLS, YYNGEE.

The chain joins TRBV11-3 to TRBJ2-3, with a possible D match to TRBD1 (7 bases). This CDR3 has 16 residues. V gave up 1 base and J gave up 2 bases, with 13 bases separating them. Germline assignment: CDR1 SGHNT and CDR2 YENEEA. The CDR3 region is CASSLVGRGVTDTQYF. The DNA of the CDR3 is TGTGCCAGCAGCTTAGTGGGCAGGGGGGTCACAGATACGCAGTATTTT.

The V and J genes are TRBV19 and TRBJ2-7; D remains unclear. The ends were cut back, 1 base at V and 0 bases at J, with 7 bases in the middle. Per the germline V gene, CDR1 is LNHDA and CDR2 is SQIVND (reference sequence). The CDR3 covers 14 residues. CDR3 in DNA: TGTGCCAGTAGTATAGTAGGCAGCTCCTACGAGCAGTACTTC. Protein product: CASSIVGSSYEQYF.

This chain joins TRBV30 and TRBJ1-6; D is unclear. The CDR3 contains 14 residues. Germline V gives CDR1 GTSNPN, CDR2 SVGIG (reference sequence). The germline V and J ends were trimmed by 2 bases and 6 bases, with 11 bases remaining between them. DNA for the CDR3: TGTGCCTGGAGTTACGGGGTGGGTAATTCACCCCTCCACTTT. As protein: CAWSYGVGNSPLHF.

The chain carries TRBV4-3 and TRBJ2-7, with 7 bases aligning to TRBD1. The CDR3 is made up of 15 amino acids. Germline CDR1 LGHNA, CDR2 YSLEER. The V and J ends lost 0 bases and 3 bases, in that order; junction bases with no gene match: 5. The CDR3 nucleotides are TGCGCCAGCAGCCAAGATCGGGACAGTCGCTACGAGCAGTACTTC. Translation gives CASSQDRDSRYEQYF.

This chain joins TRBV18 and TRBJ2-3, with unresolved D. Trimming stripped 0 bases from V and 3 bases from J, with 13 bases between. The V gene's germline CDR1 is KGHSH and CDR2 LQKENI. CDR3 length equals 16 residues. CDR3 sequence (DNA): TGTGCCAGCTCACCACCGCAGATAGGAGTGACAGATACGCAGTATTTT. Translated, it gives CASSPPQIGVTDTQYF.

The V gene is TRBV7-3, the J gene TRBJ2-2; perhaps TRBD1 as D (6 bases). The CDR3 has 16 amino acids. The V end was cut by 4 bases, the J end by 2 bases, with 14 bases between. In germline, CDR1 is SGHTA, CDR2 FQGTGA. For the CDR3, the DNA is TGTGCCAGCAGCTCAGACGACAGGATCAACACCGGGGAGCTGTTTTTT. Amino acids: CASSSDDRINTGELFF.

The rearrangement joins TRBV28 to TRBJ2-7, with D perhaps matching TRBD1 (5 bases). V was clipped by 3 bases and J by 5 bases, with 11 bases between them. Germline V gene lookup returns CDR1 MDHEN and CDR2 SYDVKM. The CDR3 extends over 13 amino acids. In DNA, the CDR3 is TGTGCCAGCAGTTTGTCAGGGTCGAACGAGCAGTACTTC. Translated, it gives CASSLSGSNEQYF.